The 27 T cell receptor beta chains in this list originate from one sample, sequenced in a study of beta chain features in type 1 diabetes (dated by TCRdb to the late 2010s). Broad study findings and their caveats: In all four CD4+ subsets, TCRB CDR3 length was moderately but significantly shorter in type 1 diabetes patients.

The antigens these receptors bind are not known. Preparation of the library involved the immunoSEQ multiplex PCR assay. The entire amount of isolated RNA was reverse transcribed using the High Capacity cDNA Reverse Transcription Kit, so the sequenced TCRB transcripts were expressed ones. Here the immuneACCESS table is served through TCRdb, limited to in-frame sequences with V and J called. Missing clones are a known gap in these copies; in checked studies unresolved V genes cover under half, and the rest lacks a known reason. The sample records about 370,000 clones, over 8.5% of which are singletons. The top ten constitute 0.45% to 0.65% of the sample. Sequenced material: central memory CD4+ T cells from blood. These receptors all stem from a man under 40 with type 1 diabetes.

J is TRBJ2-5 and V is TRBV5-1; D is ambiguous. The J call may be in error: the DNA end matches TRBJ2-7 better. Germline values: CDR1 SGHRS, CDR2 YFSETQ. The length of the CDR3 is 12 residues. Here the CDR3 reads CASSLEGHEQYF. CDR3 nucleotides: TGCGCCAGCAGCTTGGAGGGCCACGAGCAGTACTTC.

V usage is TRBV11-2 and J usage is TRBJ2-5; 7 bases map to TRBD1. In germline, CDR1 is SGHAT, CDR2 FQNNGV. Trimming at V came to 7 bases and at J to 2 bases, leaving 7 bases not matched to a gene. There are 14 residues in the CDR3. In DNA form, the CDR3 reads TGTGCCAGCACCCGCGGACAGGTACAAGAGACCCAGTACTTC. Amino acids: CASTRGQVQETQYF.

This clone was observed at least ten times. The chain recombines TRBV28 with TRBJ2-7, with a tentative D call TRBD1 (5 bases). Germline-derived CDR1 and CDR2 are MDHEN and SYDVKM. This CDR3 has 13 amino acids. Trimming shortened V by 5 bases and J by 7 bases, and 15 bases separated the two germline ends. DNA of the CDR3: TGTGCCAGCAGTACTGCAGGGAATCGGGAGCAGTACTTC. As protein: CASSTAGNREQYF.

This clone has a handful of counts. This chain links TRBV20-1 with TRBJ2-3; a weak D match, TRBD1 (6 bases). Germline V CDR1 and CDR2: DFQATT, SNEGSKA (reference sequence). The V and J ends lost 8 bases and 3 bases respectively, with 9 bases between them. The CDR3 has 11 amino acids. CDR3 residues: CSRTVTDTQYF. The CDR3 nucleotides read TGCAGTAGGACAGTGACAGATACGCAGTATTTT.

The chain has TRBV9 and TRBJ2-2; D is possibly TRBD2 (5 bases). The CDR3 has 15 residues. Trimming left V 0 bases short and J 5 bases short, with 11 bases between. Per the germline V gene, CDR1 is SGDLS and CDR2 is YYNGEE. The CDR3 region is CASSVEVRGTGELFF. For the CDR3, the DNA is TGTGCCAGCAGCGTAGAAGTAAGAGGGACCGGGGAGCTGTTTTTT.

V is TRBV28 and J is TRBJ2-7; TRBD1 matches 9 bases. The CDR3 sequence is 15 residues long. Trimming cost V 2 bases and J 1 base; bases outside gene matches: 3. Germline V lookup: CDR1 MDHEN, CDR2 SYDVKM. CDR3 nucleotides: TGTGCCAGCAGTTTACCCGGGACAGGGTCCTACGAGCAGTACTTC. It codes for CASSLPGTGSYEQYF.

This chain joins TRBV5-4 and TRBJ1-2, with 9 nucleotides matching TRBD1. Looked up from germline, CDR1 is SGHNT and CDR2 is YYREEE (reference sequence). CDR3 length: 16 amino acids. Trimming took 4 bases from V and 8 from J; bases not matched to a gene: 15. In DNA, the CDR3 is TGTGCCAGCAGCCCTTTCTCGGGACAGGGTTGGTTCGGCTACACCTTC. This sequence encodes CASSPFSGQGWFGYTF.

This clone came up a few times. The chain is built from TRBV11-2 and TRBJ2-7, with TRBD1 identical over 8 bases. Germline CDR1 reads SGHAT; CDR2 reads FQNNGV. The J segment lost 3 bases and the V segment lost 5 bases, leaving 9 bases of the junction unmatched. The length of the CDR3 is 15 residues. CDR3 sequence (DNA): TGTGCCAGCAGCGAAACTCGGACAGGGAGCTACGAGCAGTACTTC. Translated, it gives CASSETRTGSYEQYF. The full variable domain, rest sourced from reference TRBV11-2 and TRBJ2-7, is EAGVAQSPRYKIIEKRQSVAFWCNPISGHATLYWYQQILGQGPKLLIQFQNNGVVDDSQLPKDRFSAERLKGVDSTLKIQPAKLEDSAVYLCASSETRTGSYEQYFGPGTRLTVT.

The rearrangement uses TRBV4-3 and TRBJ2-7; D is ambiguous. Trimming stripped 0 bases from V and 6 bases from J, with 9 bases between. CDR1 is LGHNA and CDR2 is YSLEER in the germline V gene. This CDR3 has 13 amino acids. The CDR3 region is CASSQEFRREQYF. In DNA, the CDR3 is TGCGCCAGCAGCCAAGAATTCAGGCGCGAGCAGTACTTC.

This chain joins TRBV19 and TRBJ2-7; D possibly uses TRBD1 or TRBD2 (5 bases each). CDR1 is LNHDA and CDR2 is SQIVND in the germline V gene (reference sequence). CDR3 length: 9 residues. Trimming took 11 bases from V and 12 from J, leaving 14 bases between them. Here the CDR3 reads CAGGTRGYF. Written as DNA, the CDR3 is TGTGCCGGTGGGACCCGGGGGTACTTC.

This clone was observed many times. The rearrangement uses TRBV11-2 and TRBJ2-1, with TRBD2 matching over 10 bases. The CDR3 consists of 17 residues. CDR1 SGHAT and CDR2 FQNNGV come from the germline V gene. After removal of 1 base from V and 8 bases from J, the junction contained 11 bases not matched to a gene. CDR3 sequence: CASSLGLSGRLEDEQFF. The CDR3 DNA reads TGTGCCAGCAGCTTAGGCCTTAGCGGGAGGTTAGAGGATGAGCAGTTCTTC.

This clone was picked up a small number of times. The CDR3 region is CASSQVGRDEQFF. CDR3 DNA: TGTGCCAGCAGCCAAGTCGGCCGGGATGAGCAGTTCTTC. The rearrangement joins TRBV28 to TRBJ2-1; no clear D gene. The V gene's germline CDR1 is MDHEN and CDR2 SYDVKM. The CDR3 extends over 13 amino acids. Trimming cost V 6 bases and J 8 bases, with 14 bases left between them.

DNA of the CDR3: TGTGCCAGCAGCCTGGACGGGACAGCAAGTTACAATGAGCAGTTCTTC. Translating gives CASSLDGTASYNEQFF. The chain couples TRBV5-4 to TRBJ2-1; 7 bases fit TRBD1. J lost 4 bases, V lost 4 bases, and 11 bases had no gene match. The CDR3 loop spans 16 amino acids. Germline values: CDR1 SGHNT, CDR2 YYREEE (reference sequence).

V is TRBV2 and J is TRBJ2-3, with a weak D call TRBD2 (5 bases). This CDR3 has 15 residues. CDR1 SNHLY and CDR2 FYNNEI come from the germline V gene. Trimming took off 7 bases at V and 0 bases at J, with 14 bases between the two ends. The CDR3 is CASNSRRGSTDTQYF. The DNA of the CDR3 is TGTGCCAGCAATTCTAGACGGGGTAGCACAGATACGCAGTATTTT. Complete variable domain (other parts from reference TRBV2 and TRBJ2-3): EPEVTQTPSHQVTQMGQEVILRCVPISNHLYFYWYRQILGQKVEFLVSFYNNEISEKSEIFDDQFSVERPDGSNFTLKIRSTKLEDSAMYFCASNSRRGSTDTQYFGPGTRLTVL.

This clone was counted a few times. The chain joins TRBV10-3 to TRBJ2-1, with a weak D call TRBD2 (5 bases). CDR1 is ENHRY, CDR2 SYGVKD, per germline. Between the trimmed V and J ends, which lost 0 bases and 7 bases, there was a span of 10 bases. This CDR3 spans 14 amino acids. The chain's CDR3 is CAISESRGGNEQFF. CDR3 in DNA: TGTGCCATCAGTGAGTCGCGTGGCGGGAATGAGCAGTTCTTC.

The V and J genes are TRBV7-6 and TRBJ1-1, with 7 bases lining up with TRBD1. Germline V CDR1 and CDR2: SGHVS, FNYEAQ. V was pared by 4 bases and J by 4 bases, with 3 bases of the junction left unmatched. This CDR3 spans 13 amino acids. The CDR3 coding sequence is TGTGCCAGCAGCTGGCAGGGGGGCACTGAAGCTTTCTTT. Translating gives CASSWQGGTEAFF.

About this clone itself: Germline and junction disagree at one end, which may indicate a read error. This chain links TRBV7-9 with TRBJ2-7; TRBD1 or TRBD2 may be the D gene (5 bases each). Germline V gives CDR1 SEHNR, CDR2 FQNEAQ (reference sequence). This CDR3 comprises 13 residues. CDR3 sequence: CASSLAQVSEQYF. The CDR3 DNA reads as TGTGCCAGCAGCCTAGCACAGGTTTCCGAGCAGTACTTC.

This clone was detected only a few times. This sample includes further DNA sequences coding for the same CDR3. The gene calls are TRBV7-2 and TRBJ1-5; 7 bases match TRBD1. Unmatched junction bases numbered 2, after V lost 4 bases and J lost 2 bases. Germline V gives CDR1 SGHTA, CDR2 FQGNSA. The CDR3 covers 14 residues. The CDR3 DNA reads TGTGCCAGCAGCTCGCAGGGGGGCAATCAGCCCCAGCATTTT. This gives the protein CASSSQGGNQPQHF.

Only a few counts were recorded for this clone. The gene calls are TRBV9 and TRBJ2-3; TRBD2 aligns across 7 bases. Trimming cost V 0 bases and J 3 bases; bases outside gene matches: 7. The CDR3 is 16 residues long. Per the germline V gene, CDR1 is SGDLS and CDR2 is YYNGEE. In DNA, the CDR3 is TGTGCCAGCAGCGTAGGATTAGCTAGCGGAACAGATACGCAGTATTTT. Encoded protein: CASSVGLASGTDTQYF.

This clone has just a few counts. The gene calls are TRBV4-3 and TRBJ2-3; TRBD2 aligns across 8 bases. Trimming took 0 bases from V and 8 from J; bases not matched to a gene: 7. This CDR3 is built from 15 residues. Germline CDR1 is LGHNA and CDR2 is YSLEER. The CDR3 is CASSQDGRAMGTQYF. CDR3 bases: TGCGCCAGCAGCCAAGACGGGAGGGCCATGGGTACGCAGTATTTT.

This clone was recorded a few times. The V call is TRBV28, the J call TRBJ1-4; D gene unclear. The CDR3 is 15 amino acids. The V end lost 5 bases, the J end lost 0 bases, and 10 bases lay between the germline ends. Germline CDR1 MDHEN, CDR2 SYDVKM. This CDR3 is CASSPAPATNEKLFF. CDR3 nucleotides: TGTGCCAGCAGTCCCGCGCCCGCAACTAATGAAAAACTGTTTTTT.

This clone was detected a few times. V gene TRBV19 combines with J gene TRBJ1-5; a possible D gene is TRBD1 (6 bases). The CDR3 spans 14 residues. V lost 8 bases and J lost 3, with 14 bases in between. Germline CDR1 and CDR2: LNHDA and SQIVND (reference sequence). CDR3 sequence: CASFLRGSNQPQHF. The CDR3 bases are TGTGCCAGTTTCCTCAGGGGATCCAATCAGCCCCAGCATTTT.

The rearrangement uses TRBV9 and TRBJ2-7, with TRBD2 as a possible D gene (6 bases). Germline V gives CDR1 SGDLS, CDR2 YYNGEE. This CDR3 spans 13 amino acids. Trimming took 4 bases from V and 5 from J, leaving 13 bases between them. For the CDR3, the DNA is TGTGCCAGCAGCCCCCTCACTAGCCACGAGCAGTACTTC. Amino acid sequence: CASSPLTSHEQYF.

This CDR3 is CASSLAVGTDTQYF. In DNA form, the CDR3 reads TGCGCCAGCAGCTTGGCGGTCGGAACAGATACGCAGTATTTT. The rearrangement links TRBV5-1 to TRBJ2-3; D is unresolved. The germline V gene encodes CDR1 SGHRS and CDR2 YFSETQ. Trimming pared 0 bases from V and 3 bases from J, leaving 8 bases between. The CDR3 totals 14 residues.

This clone was counted only a few times. The rearrangement links TRBV28 to TRBJ1-1; perhaps TRBD1 as D (5 bases). The CDR3 totals 14 residues. Trimming cost V 2 bases and J 5 bases, with 12 bases left between them. Germline CDR1 MDHEN, CDR2 SYDVKM. The CDR3 loop reads CASSLLPGWTEAFF. CDR3 bases: TGTGCCAGCAGTTTACTTCCAGGGTGGACTGAAGCTTTCTTT.

For this clone: A much larger clone lies one base from this, so it may be a read error. This sample also contains other DNA sequences that code for the same CDR3. This chain connects TRBV7-2 to TRBJ1-5, with unresolved D. The CDR3 has 13 residues. The ends were cut back, 1 base at V and 1 base at J, with 2 bases in the middle. Per the germline V gene, CDR1 is SGHTA and CDR2 is FQGNSA. As DNA, the CDR3 is TGTGCCAGCAGCTTAGAAAGCAATCAGCCCCAGCATTTT. Amino acid sequence: CASSLESNQPQHF.

This clone was seen ten or more times. The rearrangement uses TRBV4-1 and TRBJ2-7; D uncertain. Between the trimmed V and J ends, which lost 4 bases and 2 bases, there was a span of 24 bases. CDR3 length: 18 residues. The germline V gene encodes CDR1 MGHRA and CDR2 YSYEKL. As DNA, the CDR3 is TGCGCCAGCAGCCGCCAGGTCGAGTCAGTGGGATACACCTACGAGCAGTACTTC. It specifies CASSRQVESVGYTYEQYF.